This T cell receptor (beta chain) was profiled in a study of OX40 agonist ivuxolimab in advanced cancers. Study context: The study enrolled dose-escalation patients with hepatocellular carcinoma, melanoma, renal cell or head and neck cancer.

Whole-study results and caveats: Blood T cells, both CD4+ and CD8+, expanded clonally by week 6 at 0.1 to 3.0 mg/kg. There were, on average, more expanded clones in CD8+ T cells than in CD4+.

Sequenced by immunoSEQ multiplex PCR; TCRdb stores in-frame clones only, minus some. The sample includes roughly 56,000 clones, 84% of them seen just once. Comments on this clone: Its antigen is not identified.

The source of this sequence is an adult with an advanced solid tumor such as melanoma, head and neck, liver or kidney cancer. The specimen comprised CD4+ or CD8+ T cells sorted from blood, sampled in a trial of the OX40 agonist ivuxolimab.

The CDR3 is CASSASGTGDDEQFF. DNA of the CDR3: TGTGCCAGCAGCGCCTCCGGGACAGGGGATGATGAGCAGTTCTTC. V gene TRBV9 combines with J gene TRBJ2-1; TRBD1 matches 10 bases. The CDR3 consists of 15 residues. With 3 bases clipped from V and 8 bases from J, the junction kept 8 bases outside the gene matches. CDR1 SGDLS and CDR2 YYNGEE come from the germline V gene.